This passage covers 15 T cell receptor beta chains from one sample sequenced in a study of cytomegalovirus exposure and HLA in healthy donors. 13 Jbeta primers and 60 Vbeta primers were used for the PCR. Produced via immunoSEQ multiplex PCR; TCRdb's table is partial and in-frame only. In the table there are tens of thousands of clones, roughly 65% of which are singletons. The sample taken for sequencing was PBMCs. The receptor set was obtained from a male donor in good health and CMV-seropositive.

The genes are TRBV29-1 and TRBJ1-2; a possible D gene is TRBD1 (6 bases). The V gene's germline CDR1 is SQVTM and CDR2 ANQGSEA. Trimming pared 4 bases from V and 6 bases from J, leaving 12 bases between. This CDR3 is built from 12 residues. The CDR3 region is CSVAKGGDGYTF. In DNA, the CDR3 is TGCAGCGTTGCAAAAGGGGGGGATGGCTACACCTTC.

The chain links TRBV30 to TRBJ2-2; 10 nucleotides match TRBD1. V was clipped by 8 bases and J by 3 bases; unmatched bases: 9. There are 15 residues in the CDR3. In germline, CDR1 is GTSNPN, CDR2 SVGIG (reference sequence). CDR3 amino acids: CAGGGGTGDTGELFF. Here the CDR3 DNA reads TGTGCCGGAGGGGGGGGGACAGGGGACACCGGGGAGCTGTTTTTT. The full variable domain, with the rest looked up from reference TRBV30 and TRBJ2-2, is SQTIHQWPATLVQPVGSPLSLECTVEGTSNPNLYWYRQAAGRGLQLLFYSVGIGQISSEVPQNLSASRPQDRQFILSSKKLLLSDSGFYLCAGGGGTGDTGELFFGEGSRLTVL.

The CDR3 region is CASSSTGVDTQYF. DNA for the CDR3: TGTGCCAGCAGCTCCACAGGGGTTGATACGCAGTATTTT. V gene TRBV7-9 combines with J gene TRBJ2-3; the match to TRBD1 covers 7 bases. J gave up 6 bases and V 4 bases, and 4 bases lay outside the gene matches. CDR3 length: 13 residues. In germline, CDR1 is SEHNR, CDR2 FQNEAQ (reference sequence).

The V call is TRBV7-3, the J call TRBJ2-1, with D tentatively TRBD2 (6 bases). The germline V and J ends were trimmed by 2 bases and 7 bases, with 21 bases remaining between them. CDR1 is SGHTA and CDR2 is FQGTGA in the germline V gene. There are 17 residues in the CDR3. The CDR3 DNA sequence: TGTGCCAGCAGCTTATTTTCGGGGGACCCATGGGGGAATGAGCAGTTCTTC. It translates to CASSLFSGDPWGNEQFF.

The chain couples TRBV10-1 to TRBJ2-3; no clear D. Trimming took 6 bases from V and 11 from J, leaving 30 bases between them. The CDR3 has 17 residues. Per germline, CDR1 WNHNN and CDR2 SYGVQD (reference sequence). As DNA, the CDR3 is TGCGCCAGCAGCCCTACGCCGGCCGAGATGCAGCAGCCGGGGCAGTATTTT. Translated: CASSPTPAEMQQPGQYF.

In this sample, this clone turned up a few times. V usage is TRBV30 and J usage is TRBJ2-1, with D tentatively TRBD2 (5 bases). In germline, CDR1 is GTSNPN, CDR2 SVGIG (reference sequence). The V gene lost 5 bases and the J gene lost 7 bases, with 12 bases spanning the gap. CDR3 length: 12 amino acids. The CDR3 DNA sequence: TGTGCCTGGGAGGGTAGCTTAAATGAGCAGTTCTTC. It encodes CAWEGSLNEQFF. The complete variable domain, with remaining parts taken from reference TRBV30 and TRBJ2-1, reads SQTIHQWPATLVQPVGSPLSLECTVEGTSNPNLYWYRQAAGRGLQLLFYSVGIGQISSEVPQNLSASRPQDRQFILSSKKLLLSDSGFYLCAWEGSLNEQFFGPGTRLTVL.

With regard to this clone: Other DNA sequences within the sample encode an identical CDR3. The V call is TRBV19, the J call TRBJ1-5; 8 bases match TRBD1. V shed 3 bases, J shed 2 bases, and the junction held 9 bases outside the gene matches. The germline gives CDR1 LNHDA, CDR2 SQIVND (reference sequence). This CDR3 is 17 amino acids long. DNA for the CDR3: TGTGCCAGTAGTATTCCTCTCGGACAGGGTGGCAATCAGCCCCAGCATTTT. Translated, it gives CASSIPLGQGGNQPQHF.

This chain uses TRBV30 with TRBJ2-1; D might be TRBD2 (5 bases). The V end lost 8 bases, the J end lost 3 bases, and 8 bases lay between the germline ends. Germline V gene data show CDR1 as GTSNPN and CDR2 as SVGIG (reference sequence). The CDR3 is made up of 11 amino acids. CDR3 residues: CARGFYNEQFF. The CDR3 bases are TGTGCCCGGGGTTTCTACAATGAGCAGTTCTTC.

The J gene is TRBJ2-2, the V gene TRBV6-6, with a possible D match to TRBD2 (5 bases). The CDR3 has 16 residues. Germline lookup yields CDR1 MNHNY and CDR2 SVGAGI (reference sequence). V lost 8 bases to trimming and J lost 7 bases, with 23 bases between them. The CDR3 reads CASLNALSGNGGELFF. The DNA for the CDR3 is TGTGCCAGCCTTAACGCCTTGTCGGGGAATGGCGGGGAGCTGTTTTTT.

This clone was observed a single time. The rearrangement joins TRBV5-1 to TRBJ1-4, with TRBD1 matching 8 bases. Germline V gene data show CDR1 as SGHRS and CDR2 as YFSETQ. The CDR3 sequence is 16 residues long. Trimming cost V 0 bases and J 8 bases; bases outside gene matches: 9. As DNA, the CDR3 is TGCGCCAGCAGCTTGGCCGGCAGGGGGCTGTACGAAAAACTGTTTTTT. This encodes CASSLAGRGLYEKLFF.

This clone was seen more than once but under ten times. J is TRBJ1-2 and V is TRBV7-3, with TRBD1 identical over 7 bases. Unmatched junction bases numbered 4, after V lost 2 bases and J lost 1 base. There are 15 residues in the CDR3. Germline V gene lookup returns CDR1 SGHTA and CDR2 FQGTGA. Here the CDR3 DNA reads TGTGCCAGCAGCTTATGGCAGGGGGGTAACTATGGCTACACCTTC. Its protein is CASSLWQGGNYGYTF.

The CDR3 nucleotides read TGTGCCTGGAGGACGCCCCGGAGCTCCTATAATTCACCCCTCCACTTT. Its protein product is CAWRTPRSSYNSPLHF. The V and J genes are TRBV30 and TRBJ1-6; D is uncertain. Germline V gene lookup returns CDR1 GTSNPN and CDR2 SVGIG (reference sequence). The CDR3 covers 16 residues. Trimming pared 3 bases from V and 0 bases from J, leaving 12 bases between.

The chain is built from TRBV7-9 and TRBJ1-1; D is unclear. Germline lookup yields CDR1 SEHNR and CDR2 FQNEAQ (reference sequence). The CDR3 is 12 amino acids. V was trimmed by 3 bases and J by 10 bases, leaving 12 bases between them. The CDR3 DNA follows: TGTGCCAGCAGCTTCCGAGAGAATGCAGCTTTCTTT. It encodes CASSFRENAAFF.

This rearrangement joins TRBV23-1 to TRBJ1-3; weak D call: TRBD1 (6 bases). TRBV23-1 is flagged as an ORF with uncertain function. V was clipped by 6 bases and J by 0 bases, with 12 bases between them. The CDR3 extends over 15 amino acids. CDR3 nucleotide sequence: TGCGCCAGCAGACCAGGGGTCAGCTCTGGAAACACCATATATTTT. Residues: CASRPGVSSGNTIYF.

The chain combines TRBV29-1 with TRBJ1-1; TRBD1 agrees at 8 bases. V dropped 6 bases and J dropped 4; count of bases not matched to a gene: 4. There are 12 residues in the CDR3. Per germline, CDR1 SQVTM and CDR2 ANQGSEA. CDR3 loop: CSVGQVATEAFF. CDR3 nucleotides: TGCAGCGTGGGACAGGTGGCCACTGAAGCTTTCTTT.